This T cell receptor (beta chain) appears in the sequencing data of a study of blood T cell repertoires in COVID-19. The wider study: The United States, Italy and Spain provided the acute and convalescent COVID-19 samples.

Per the study methods: Scientists estimated how many nucleated cells there were by amplifying reference gene primers. Measured with immunoSEQ multiplex PCR; TCRdb has only the in-frame clones, and not every one. V and J calls and clone size are copied from that table; D and trimming were computed from the DNA. The sample yields fewer than 350,000 clones, more than 75% seen once. CDR3 length: 13 residues. V shed 2 bases and J shed 11 bases, with 15 bases lying between them. From germline, CDR1 is MNHEY and CDR2 SVGEGT. The source is a woman aged 45-65 years who had recovered from COVID-19. Sequenced sample: peripheral blood. The chain is built from TRBV6-2 or TRBV6-3 and TRBJ1-1; D is uncertain. Here the CDR3 DNA reads TGTGCCAGCAGTTACAAGCCCGAGGGTGCGGCTTTCTTT. The encoded protein is CASSYKPEGAAFF.